At least ten counts were recorded for the clone carrying this TCR beta chain. This record comes from a study of neurological immune-mediated disorders. Described time point: longitudinal time-point 3. Germline V CDR1 and CDR2: MGHRA, YSYEKL. The CDR3 has 17 residues. Trimming cost V 3 bases and J 4 bases; bases outside gene matches: 13. TCRdb used MiXCR to reprocess the 5' RACE reads, holding one entry per CDR3 protein. The sample holds about 49,000 distinct CDR3 sequences, approximately 9.2% seen once. This sequence originates from a woman in her forties in good health. Sample: PBMCs. This chain uses TRBV4-1 with TRBJ2-7; 9 bases map to TRBD1. CDR3 sequence reads: CASSQRQGETRGYEQYF. In DNA form, the CDR3 reads TGCGCCAGCAGCCAGCGACAGGGGGAAACCAGGGGATACGAGCAGTACTTC.